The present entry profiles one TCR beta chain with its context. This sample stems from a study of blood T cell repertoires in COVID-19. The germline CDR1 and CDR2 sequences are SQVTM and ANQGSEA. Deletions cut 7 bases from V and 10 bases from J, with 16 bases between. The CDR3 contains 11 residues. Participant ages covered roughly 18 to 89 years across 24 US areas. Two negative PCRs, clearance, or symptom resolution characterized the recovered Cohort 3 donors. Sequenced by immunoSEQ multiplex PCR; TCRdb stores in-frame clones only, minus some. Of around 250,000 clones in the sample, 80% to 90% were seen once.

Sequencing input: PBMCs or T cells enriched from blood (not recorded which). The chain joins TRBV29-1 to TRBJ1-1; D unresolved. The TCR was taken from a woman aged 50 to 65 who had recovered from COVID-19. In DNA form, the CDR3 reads TGCAGCGCCGGCCCTCGGGAAGCAGCTTTCTTT. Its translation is CSAGPREAAFF.